The sequence of this T cell receptor beta chain was determined in a study of T cell repertoires in ileal Crohn's disease. Whole-study results and caveats: Mucosal expansions were suggested to be mainly CD8 T cells.

Each sample's TCRB immunosequencing used five hundred nanograms of biopsy DNA. Using immunoSEQ multiplex PCR, the repertoire was profiled, and TCRdb retains in-frame clones only, with some absent. The data hold tens of thousands of clones, with about three quarters observed a single time. Comments on this clone: Its antigen remains unidentified.

The CDR3 length is 16 residues. Germline-derived CDR1 and CDR2 are SGHNT and YENEEA. The V gene end was trimmed by 5 bases and the J gene end by 1 base; junction bases not matched to a gene: 4. V and J are TRBV11-3 and TRBJ2-2; 10 bases align to TRBD1. Material: ileal tissue. The receptor comes from an adult with Crohn's disease. CDR3 protein: CASSPGQGMNTGELFF. The CDR3 DNA is TGTGCCAGCAGCCCGGGACAGGGGATGAACACCGGGGAGCTGTTTTTT.